The rows below give T cell receptor beta chains drawn from one sample of a study of HIV-infected patients and healthy controls. TCRdb itself ran the 5' RACE reads through MiXCR, one entry per CDR3 protein. The sample comprises 15,000 to 17,000 distinct CDR3 sequences, 7% of which are singletons, and just over 8% rests with the top ten. Source material: blood. Receptors originate from an adult in good health. Each CDR3 is given with its conserved first and last residue. The D gene is left open where the match is weak. Rows may omit the clone size; those that give it use once, few, many or a size class.

CDR3 length	V gene	J gene	clone size	D gene	CDR3 protein	CDR3 DNA
13	TRBV18	TRBJ1-4	many	-	CASSRVEREKLFF	TGTGCCAGCTCACGGGTGGAGCGGGAAAAACTGTTTTTT
14	TRBV20-1	TRBJ1-1	many	-	CSARDGGEFTEAFF	TGCAGTGCTAGAGATGGCGGGGAATTCACTGAAGCTTTCTTT
14	TRBV19	TRBJ2-1	-	-	CASSDRVLYNEQFF	TGTGCCAGTAGTGATCGGGTCCTCTACAATGAGCAGTTCTTC
14	TRBV18	TRBJ1-1	many	-	CASSPGGSGTEAFF	TGTGCCAGCTCACCAGGGGGGTCGGGCACTGAAGCTTTCTTT
14	TRBV12-3/TRBV12-4	TRBJ2-7	many	-	CASSLIGQTYEQYF	TGTGCCAGCAGTTTAATCGGACAAACATACGAGCAGTACTTC
17	TRBV10-3	TRBJ2-6	medium-sized	TRBD2	CAISEGTSVSGANVLTF	TGTGCCATCAGTGAGGGGACTAGCGTCTCTGGGGCCAACGTCCTGACTTTC
15	TRBV4-2	TRBJ1-1	many	-	CASSQDSGGGTEAFF	TGTGCCAGCAGCCAAGATTCGGGGGGAGGCACTGAAGCTTTCTTT
17	TRBV20-1	TRBJ2-7	few	TRBD2	CSARDGYTSGDIYEQYF	TGCAGTGCTAGAGATGGATATACTAGCGGAGATATCTACGAGCAGTACTTC
16	TRBV5-1	TRBJ2-5	many	TRBD2	CASSSLKTSGEETQYF	TGCGCCAGCAGCAGTCTCAAGACTAGCGGTGAAGAGACCCAGTACTTC
13	TRBV7-9	TRBJ2-2	many	-	CASNVGNTGELFF	TGTGCCAGCAACGTCGGAAACACCGGGGAGCTGTTTTTT
14	TRBV12-3/TRBV12-4	TRBJ2-5	many	TRBD1	CASSPDRGRETQYF	TGTGCCAGCAGCCCCGACAGGGGGCGAGAGACCCAGTACTTC
16	TRBV5-4	TRBJ2-5	-	TRBD2	CASSFYGGGARETQYF	TGTGCCAGCAGCTTCTACGGCGGGGGGGCCAGAGAGACCCAGTACTTC
13	TRBV29-1	TRBJ2-7	many	TRBD2	CSAHGGSRDEQYF	TGCAGCGCCCATGGCGGGAGCAGAGACGAGCAGTACTTC
12	TRBV5-1	TRBJ1-1	many	-	CASSLGQNEAFF	TGCGCCAGCAGCTTAGGACAGAATGAAGCTTTCTTT
14	TRBV14	TRBJ1-5	many	-	CASSQTGWGGPQHF	TGTGCCAGCAGCCAAACTGGCTGGGGTGGGCCCCAGCATTTT
14	TRBV5-6	TRBJ2-7	medium-sized	TRBD2	CASSMVAGGTEQYF	TGTGCCAGCAGCATGGTAGCGGGAGGAACCGAGCAGTACTTC
16	TRBV6-5	TRBJ2-7	many	-	CASSKFGTALSYEQYF	TGTGCCAGCAGTAAATTCGGGACGGCCCTCTCCTACGAGCAGTACTTC
13	TRBV11-2	TRBJ2-1	medium-sized	-	CASSRSVVNEQFF	TGTGCCAGCAGCCGGAGCGTAGTAAATGAGCAGTTCTTC
15	TRBV5-1	TRBJ1-5	medium-sized	TRBD1	CASSYGQGGNQPQHF	TGCGCCAGCAGCTACGGACAGGGTGGAAATCAGCCCCAGCATTTT
12	TRBV29-1	TRBJ1-1	many	-	CSADGVVTEAFF	TGCAGCGCCGACGGGGTAGTCACTGAAGCTTTCTTT
18	TRBV7-2	TRBJ2-1	many	-	CASSLGVRRARSTNEQFF	TGTGCCAGCAGCTTAGGGGTTCGACGGGCGAGGTCGACGAATGAGCAGTTCTTC
13	TRBV4-3	TRBJ2-7	many	-	CASSPGQDYEQYF	TGCGCCAGCAGCCCGGGACAAGACTACGAGCAGTACTTC
12	TRBV29-1	TRBJ1-2	-	-	CSVATANYGYTF	TGCAGCGTTGCGACAGCTAACTATGGCTACACCTTC
15	TRBV7-8	TRBJ2-5	-	-	CASSLGGILRETQYF	TGTGCCAGCAGCTTAGGGGGCATCCTTCGGGAGACCCAGTACTTC
18	TRBV5-1	TRBJ2-6	many	TRBD1	CASSLRTGREPGANVLTF	TGCGCCAGCAGCCTGAGGACAGGGAGAGAGCCTGGGGCCAACGTCCTGACTTTC
13	TRBV27	TRBJ1-4	medium-sized	-	CASSWGADEKLFF	TGTGCCAGCAGTTGGGGGGCTGATGAAAAACTGTTTTTT
15	TRBV2	TRBJ2-1	medium-sized	TRBD1	CASSDWGTAQNEQFF	TGTGCCAGCAGTGATTGGGGGACAGCTCAGAATGAGCAGTTCTTC
13	TRBV9	TRBJ1-2	many	-	CASSPRVDYGYTF	TGTGCCAGCAGCCCCCGTGTAGACTATGGCTACACCTTC
15	TRBV7-2	TRBJ2-5	-	-	CASSRSDRSQETQYF	TGTGCCAGCAGCCGATCCGACAGGAGCCAAGAGACCCAGTACTTC
17	TRBV24-1	TRBJ2-2	many	-	CATSDMTEYDNTGELFF	TGTGCCACCAGTGACATGACAGAATATGACAACACCGGGGAGCTGTTTTTT